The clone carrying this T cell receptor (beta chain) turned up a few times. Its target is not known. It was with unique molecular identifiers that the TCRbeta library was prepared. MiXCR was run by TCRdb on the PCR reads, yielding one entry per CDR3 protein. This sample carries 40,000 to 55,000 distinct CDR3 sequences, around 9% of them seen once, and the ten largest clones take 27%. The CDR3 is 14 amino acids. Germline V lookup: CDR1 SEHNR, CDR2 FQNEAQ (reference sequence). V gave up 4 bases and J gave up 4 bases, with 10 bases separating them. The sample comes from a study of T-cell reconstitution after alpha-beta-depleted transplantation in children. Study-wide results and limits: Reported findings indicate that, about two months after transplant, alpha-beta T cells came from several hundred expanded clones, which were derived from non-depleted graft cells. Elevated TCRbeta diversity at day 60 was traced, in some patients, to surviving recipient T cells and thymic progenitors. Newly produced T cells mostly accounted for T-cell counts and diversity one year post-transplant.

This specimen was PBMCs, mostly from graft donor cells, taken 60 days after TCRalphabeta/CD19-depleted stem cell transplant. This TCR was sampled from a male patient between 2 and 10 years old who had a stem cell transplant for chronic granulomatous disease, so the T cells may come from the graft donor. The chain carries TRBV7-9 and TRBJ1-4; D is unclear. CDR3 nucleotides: TGTGCCAGCAGCTCGGACTTTATTAATGAAAAACTGTTTTTT. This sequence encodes CASSSDFINEKLFF. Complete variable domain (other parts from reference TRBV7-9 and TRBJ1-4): DTGVSQNPRHKITKRGQNVTFRCDPISEHNRLYWYRQTLGQGPEFLTYFQNEAQLEKSRLLSDRFSAERPKGSFSTLEIQRTEQGDSAMYLCASSSDFINEKLFFGSGTQLSVL.